This T cell receptor (beta chain) was found in a study of blood T cells in healthy people across ages. With each sample, at least 6 micrograms of total RNA were extracted. This clonotype was counted a few times. Its antigen is not known. A J-beta primer mix and a sample-barcoded 5' primer were used in a second PCR of roughly 6 to 11 cycles. TCRdb reanalysed the 5' RACE reads using MiXCR and keeps one entry per CDR3 protein. Of more than 750,000 distinct CDR3 sequences in the sample, 25% to 30% are singletons; the top ten hold roughly 10%. Germline V gene sequence: CDR1 MGHRA, CDR2 YSYEKL. CDR3 length equals 16 residues. Trimming pared 3 bases from V and 0 bases from J, leaving 15 bases between. General study results and limits: Long-lived donors had more naive CD4+ cells and higher diversity than aged donors.

These same records also appear under a second study, on T cells of mothers and their children. That publication notes: The people who donated were three healthy Caucasian mothers and their six children.

The chain carries TRBV4-1 and TRBJ2-7; D is possibly TRBD1 or TRBD2 (5 bases each). Sequencing was carried out using blood. This TCR was sampled from a woman in her forties in good health. The DNA for the CDR3 is TGCGCCAGCAGCCAGGGGGTGGGGCAAAGCTCCTACGAGCAGTACTTC. Residues: CASSQGVGQSSYEQYF.